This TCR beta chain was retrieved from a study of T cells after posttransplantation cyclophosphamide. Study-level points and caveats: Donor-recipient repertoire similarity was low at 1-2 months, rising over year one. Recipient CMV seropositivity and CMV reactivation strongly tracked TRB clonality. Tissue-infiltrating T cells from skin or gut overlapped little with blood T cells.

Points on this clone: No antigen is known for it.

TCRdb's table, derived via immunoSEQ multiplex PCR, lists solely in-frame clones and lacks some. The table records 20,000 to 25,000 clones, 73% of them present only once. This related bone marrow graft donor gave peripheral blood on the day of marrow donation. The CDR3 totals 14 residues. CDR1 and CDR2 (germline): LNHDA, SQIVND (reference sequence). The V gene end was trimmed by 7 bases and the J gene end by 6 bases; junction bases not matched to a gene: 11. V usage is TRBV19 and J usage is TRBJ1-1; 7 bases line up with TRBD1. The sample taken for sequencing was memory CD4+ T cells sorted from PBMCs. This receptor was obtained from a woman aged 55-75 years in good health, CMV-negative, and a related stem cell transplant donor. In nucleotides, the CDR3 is TGTGCCAGTAAAGTCGCAGGGGGAGTTTCTGAAGCTTTCTTT. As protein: CASKVAGGVSEAFF.